A single sample gave rise to the 2 T cell receptor beta chains below, sequenced in a study of OX40 agonist ivuxolimab in advanced cancers. The method was immunoSEQ multiplex PCR; TCRdb's version includes in-frame clones alone and lacks a portion of them. The repertoire holds some 58,000 clones, approximately 90% seen once, with approximately 0.8% in the top ten. The sequenced sample was CD4+ or CD8+ T cells sorted from blood, obtained in a trial of the OX40 agonist ivuxolimab. These receptors originate from an adult with an advanced solid tumor such as melanoma, head and neck, liver or kidney cancer.

The chain employs TRBV5-1 and TRBJ2-5; D may be TRBD1 or TRBD2 (6 bases each). This CDR3 contains 13 residues. The V gene lost 0 bases and the J gene lost 6 bases, with 9 bases spanning the gap. Looked up from germline, CDR1 is SGHRS and CDR2 is YFSETQ. The CDR3, as DNA: TGCGCCAGCAGCTTGGAGGGGGGAAAGACCCAGTACTTC. It translates to CASSLEGGKTQYF.

The genes are TRBV5-5 and TRBJ1-1; no definite D call. V was trimmed by 0 bases and J by 1 base, leaving 7 bases between them. This CDR3 spans 14 amino acids. Looked up from germline, CDR1 is SGHKS and CDR2 is YYEKEE (reference sequence). CDR3 in DNA: TGTGCCAGCAGCTTGGGGGTACAGAACACTGAAGCTTTCTTT. As protein: CASSLGVQNTEAFF.